This T cell receptor (beta chain) came from a study of PD-L1 blockade in urothelial cancer (dated 2017 in TCRdb). Background for the entire study: Every patient began therapy in the mid-2010s and was given atezolizumab 1,200 mg intravenously every 3 weeks. About nine tenths of the roughly 29 patients were identified as males with urothelial cancer of bladder origin, and a prior smoking history was reported by 18 of 29 patients. Patients had an ECOG performance status of 0 or 1 and had received between 0 and 3 prior chemotherapy regimens. Blood samples were analyzed at 3 weeks after treatment start (second dose) and at 6 weeks after treatment start. Blood samples yielded a median of roughly 150,000 T cells and tens of thousands of unique TCRs, with median clonality about 0.08. An exploratory multi-omic analysis was conducted of the somatic, immune and clinical correlates of response to PD-L1 blockade with atezolizumab in urothelial cancer. Pretreatment tumor samples and matched peripheral blood, collected serially before and after atezolizumab treatment, underwent TCR sequencing. Durable clinical benefit was defined as a progression-free survival longer than 6 months, and TCR features were additionally tested against progression-free survival and overall survival. In the same patients, pretreatment tumors underwent whole exome sequencing and RNA sequencing in addition to TCR sequencing. Durable clinical benefit was achieved by nine patients and was not achieved by 20 patients. Approximately 30 patients had pretreatment blood TCR-seq, some 25 had at least one posttreatment blood collection, and some 25 had tumor TCR-seq.

To estimate absolute template abundance from read counts, synthetic TCR analog templates were spiked into each PCR. Using the immunoSEQ assay, TCRbeta CDR3 regions were amplified from genomic DNA with bias-controlled V and J gene primers. Sequencing of rearranged TCRbeta segments was performed at approximately 20X coverage. The paper's data handling went like this. Clustering was used to correct sequencing errors, and CDR3s were annotated against IMGT to assign V, D and J genes. Only productive TCRbeta rearrangements were used in downstream analyses, excluding out-of-frame or stop-codon sequences. Clonality was calculated as one minus the Shannon entropy normalized by the log of the number of unique productive sequences. Fisher's exact test with Benjamini-Hochberg correction, at a threshold of adjusted p below 0.01, was used to find clones that differed between time points or between blood and tumor. The source is immuneACCESS, and TCRdb retained only in-frame sequences with V and J called. Part of the clones is not carried over; for the studies checked, unresolved V genes explain less than half of this, and the remainder is unexplained. V, J and clone size reflect that table, while D and trimming were determined from the DNA. Counted in this sample were roughly 30,000 clones; over 75% of them appeared once. The ten largest make up 15% to 17% of the sample.

Beyond this particular receptor, the publication reports: Because of the small sample size (n ≈ 28) and the many exploratory analyses performed, the results are intended to be regarded as hypothesis-generating. A pretreatment peripheral blood TCR clonality below the median was linked to improved progression-free and overall survival. At 3 weeks after the start of treatment, tumor-associated TCR clones in peripheral blood had expanded more in patients with durable benefit (n of about 21, p = 0.022).

This clone was seen once. Its recognized antigen is unknown. Per-base quality was not reported, and no clone a single base away is much larger than it. The CDR3 goes from the cysteine to the phenylalanine over 13 residues. Just CDR3 DNA is preserved here, 39 bases in frame from base 1. CDR1 and CDR2, per the germline V gene, are SQVTM and ANQGSEA. Unmatched junction bases come to 6, with V trimmed by 4 bases and J by 4 bases. The sample's time point label, in plain terms: pretreatment peripheral blood. A cohort of roughly 30 patients with locally advanced or metastatic urothelial carcinoma, treated at Memorial Sloan Kettering on a trial protocol, was included. Peripheral blood mononuclear cells were collected pretreatment and during treatment, with between 1 and 8 total time points obtained per patient. The Qiagen DNeasy Blood extraction kit was used to purify genomic DNA from total PBMCs and from tumor samples. PBMCs were collected pretreatment and during treatment, and were isolated and stored as previously described.

The clonotype originates from a man in his sixties with urothelial cancer. Specimen: PBMCs, collected around atezolizumab (anti-PD-L1) treatment. The chain links TRBV29-1 with TRBJ1-1, with 7 bases aligning to TRBD1. The base sequence is TGCAGCGTTGTGGAAGGGGGCGGCACTGAAGCTTTCTTT. This sequence encodes CSVVEGGGTEAFF.